This TCR beta chain was captured in a study of cytomegalovirus exposure and HLA in healthy donors. Study-wide findings and caveats: A later analysis associated 15,000 to 20,000 TCR beta sequences with HLA alleles at a 0.05 false discovery rate.

Primers included in the PCR were 60 Vbeta and 13 Jbeta primers. Method: immunoSEQ multiplex PCR; TCRdb's copy keeps in-frame clones and lacks some. The sample contains approximately 90,000 clones, 85% of which appear only once. Regarding this clone: Its cognate antigen is unknown.

The germline V and J ends were trimmed by 1 base and 0 bases, with 11 bases remaining between them. This CDR3 comprises 16 residues. Germline loops: CDR1 SGHKS, CDR2 YYEKEE (reference sequence). This clonotype originated in a man aged 40-49 years in good health and CMV-seropositive. Specimen: PBMCs. The chain links TRBV5-5 to TRBJ1-3; D is perhaps TRBD1 (6 bases). In DNA, the CDR3 is TGTGCCAGCAGCTTGTCCCTACAGGGCTCTGGAAACACCATATATTTT. Translated, it gives CASSLSLQGSGNTIYF.